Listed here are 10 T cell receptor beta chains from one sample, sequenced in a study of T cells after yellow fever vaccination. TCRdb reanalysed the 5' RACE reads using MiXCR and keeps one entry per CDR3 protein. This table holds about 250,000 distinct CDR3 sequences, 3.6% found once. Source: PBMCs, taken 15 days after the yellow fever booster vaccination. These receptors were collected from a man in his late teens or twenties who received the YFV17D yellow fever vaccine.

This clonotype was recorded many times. The CDR3 sequence: CASSRVNEQFF. The DNA of the CDR3 is TGTGCCAGCAGCCGAGTTAATGAGCAGTTCTTC. The chain links TRBV7-9 to TRBJ2-1; no clear D gene. Trimming left V 5 bases short and J 7 bases short, with 6 bases between. CDR3 length equals 11 residues. In germline, CDR1 is SEHNR, CDR2 FQNEAQ (reference sequence). Full variable domain (missing parts from reference TRBV7-9 and TRBJ2-1): DTGVSQNPRHKITKRGQNVTFRCDPISEHNRLYWYRQTLGQGPEFLTYFQNEAQLEKSRLLSDRFSAERPKGSFSTLEIQRTEQGDSAMYLCASSRVNEQFFGPGTRLTVL.

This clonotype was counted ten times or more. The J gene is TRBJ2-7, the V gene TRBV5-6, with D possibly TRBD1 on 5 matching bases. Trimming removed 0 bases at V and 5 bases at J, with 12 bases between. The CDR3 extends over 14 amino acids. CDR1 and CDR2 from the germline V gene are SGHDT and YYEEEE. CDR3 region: CASSLGGRNHEQYV. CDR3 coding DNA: TGTGCCAGCAGCTTGGGGGGCAGGAACCACGAGCAGTACGTC.

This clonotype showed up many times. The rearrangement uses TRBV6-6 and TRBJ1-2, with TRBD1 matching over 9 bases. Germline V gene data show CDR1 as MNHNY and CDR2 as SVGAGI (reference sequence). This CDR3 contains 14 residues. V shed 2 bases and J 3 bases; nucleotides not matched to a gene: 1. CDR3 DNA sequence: TGTGCCAGCAGTTACCGGACAGGGGACTATGGCTACACCTTC. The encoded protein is CASSYRTGDYGYTF.

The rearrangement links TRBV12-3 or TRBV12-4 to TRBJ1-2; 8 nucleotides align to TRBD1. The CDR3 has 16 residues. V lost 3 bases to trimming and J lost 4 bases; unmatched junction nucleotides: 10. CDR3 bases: TGTGCCAGCAGTTTTCCCGGGACAGGACAATTCTATGGCTACACCTTC. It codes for CASSFPGTGQFYGYTF.

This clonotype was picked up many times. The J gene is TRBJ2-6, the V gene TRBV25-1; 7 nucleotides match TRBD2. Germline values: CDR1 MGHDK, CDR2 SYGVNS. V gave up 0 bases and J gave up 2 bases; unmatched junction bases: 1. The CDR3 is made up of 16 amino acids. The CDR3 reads CASSEYGGAGANVLTF. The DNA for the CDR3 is TGTGCCAGCAGTGAATATGGGGGGGCTGGGGCCAACGTCCTGACTTTC.

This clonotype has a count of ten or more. The CDR3 DNA follows: TGCGCCAGCAGCCTAACAGGACAAAGCAATCAGCCCCAGCATTTT. Translating gives CASSLTGQSNQPQHF. This chain uses TRBV5-1 with TRBJ1-5, with D perhaps matching TRBD1 (5 bases). Germline assignment: CDR1 SGHRS and CDR2 YFSETQ. The CDR3 covers 15 residues. V shed 4 bases and J shed 1 base, with 12 bases lying between them. Based on the CDR3 plus reference TRBV5-1 and TRBJ1-5, the full variable domain is KAGVTQTPRYLIKTRGQQVTLSCSPISGHRSVSWYQQTPGQGLQFLFEYFSETQRNKGNFPGRFSGRQFSNSRSEMNVSTLELGDSALYLCASSLTGQSNQPQHFGDGTRLSIL.

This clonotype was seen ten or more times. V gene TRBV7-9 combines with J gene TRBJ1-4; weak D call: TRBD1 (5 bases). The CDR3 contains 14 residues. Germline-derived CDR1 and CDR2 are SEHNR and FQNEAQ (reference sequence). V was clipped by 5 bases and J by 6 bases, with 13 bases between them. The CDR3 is CASSQEGNYEKLFF. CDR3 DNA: TGTGCCAGCAGCCAGGAGGGGAATTATGAAAAACTGTTTTTT.

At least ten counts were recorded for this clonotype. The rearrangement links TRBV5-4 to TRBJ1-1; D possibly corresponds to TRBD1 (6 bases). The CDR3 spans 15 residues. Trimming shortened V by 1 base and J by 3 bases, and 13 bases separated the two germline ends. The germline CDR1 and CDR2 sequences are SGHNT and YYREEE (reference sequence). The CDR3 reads CASSLKGVGDTEAFF. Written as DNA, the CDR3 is TGTGCCAGCAGCTTGAAGGGGGTAGGTGACACTGAAGCTTTCTTT. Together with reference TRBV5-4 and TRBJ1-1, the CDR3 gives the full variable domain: ETGVTQSPTHLIKTRGQQVTLRCSSQSGHNTVSWYQQALGQGPQFIFQYYREEENGRGNFPPRFSGLQFPNYSSELNVNALELDDSALYLCASSLKGVGDTEAFFGQGTRLTVV.

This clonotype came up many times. Written as DNA, the CDR3 is TGCGCCAGCAGCTTGGGACAGGGAGCGAACACCGGGGAGCTGTTTTTT. It is translated as CASSLGQGANTGELFF. This chain joins TRBV5-1 and TRBJ2-2; 7 bases align to TRBD1. The CDR3 extends over 16 amino acids. The V segment lost 0 bases and the J segment 0 bases; nucleotides outside the gene matches: 2. In germline, CDR1 is SGHRS, CDR2 YFSETQ. The full variable domain, in which reference TRBV5-1 and TRBJ2-2 provide the parts outside the CDR3, is KAGVTQTPRYLIKTRGQQVTLSCSPISGHRSVSWYQQTPGQGLQFLFEYFSETQRNKGNFPGRFSGRQFSNSRSEMNVSTLELGDSALYLCASSLGQGANTGELFFGEGSRLTVL.

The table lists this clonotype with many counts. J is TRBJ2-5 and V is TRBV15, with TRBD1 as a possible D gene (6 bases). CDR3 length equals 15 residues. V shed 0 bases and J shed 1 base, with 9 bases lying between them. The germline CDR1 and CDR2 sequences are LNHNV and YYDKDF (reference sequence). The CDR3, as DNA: TGTGCCACCAGCAGAGATCAGGGGCCCCAAGAGACCCAGTACTTC. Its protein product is CATSRDQGPQETQYF.